This section outlines one T cell receptor (beta chain) sequence together with its context. The antigen remains unidentified. The data belong to a study of CD8 T cells in ankylosing spondylitis. With molecular barcodes, quantitative 5'-RACE was used to make the TCR beta libraries. TCRdb ran MiXCR on the 5' RACE reads and lists one entry per CDR3 protein. The table shows roughly 160,000 distinct CDR3 sequences, with 9.5% to 10% occurring only once. Per the germline V gene, CDR1 is LGHNA and CDR2 is YSLEER. Trimming left V 2 bases short and J 3 bases short, with 10 bases between. This CDR3 is 14 amino acids long. Study-wide findings and caveats: Reports say disease-linked clones showed up significantly more in matched ankylosing spondylitis synovial fluid. Earlier reports found some motif variants in synovial fluid and blood in reactive arthritis. A TCR beta motif made of fewer than 10 highly homologous variants seemed typical of ankylosing spondylitis blood.

This receptor was taken from a female donor with ankylosing spondylitis or in good health (not recorded which). Specimen: blood, either unsorted or a sorted T cell fraction (not recorded which). The chain is built from TRBV4-3 and TRBJ1-1; D gene uncertain. For the CDR3, the DNA is TGCGCCAGCAGCCAAAGGTCGGGGTACACTGAAGCTTTCTTT. This encodes CASSQRSGYTEAFF.